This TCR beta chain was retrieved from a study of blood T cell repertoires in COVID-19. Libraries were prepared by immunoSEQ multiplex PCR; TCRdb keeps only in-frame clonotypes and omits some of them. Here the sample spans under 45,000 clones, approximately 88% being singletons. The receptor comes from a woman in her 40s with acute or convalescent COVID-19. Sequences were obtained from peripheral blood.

The CDR3 here is CASDRGAGEQYF. Written as DNA, the CDR3 is TGTGCCAGTGACAGGGGGGCAGGCGAGCAGTACTTC. The chain links TRBV6-5 to TRBJ2-7; 9 positions match TRBD1. This CDR3 spans 12 amino acids. J was trimmed by 6 bases and V by 9 bases; bases with no gene match: 6. CDR1 MNHEY and CDR2 SVGAGI come from the germline V gene.